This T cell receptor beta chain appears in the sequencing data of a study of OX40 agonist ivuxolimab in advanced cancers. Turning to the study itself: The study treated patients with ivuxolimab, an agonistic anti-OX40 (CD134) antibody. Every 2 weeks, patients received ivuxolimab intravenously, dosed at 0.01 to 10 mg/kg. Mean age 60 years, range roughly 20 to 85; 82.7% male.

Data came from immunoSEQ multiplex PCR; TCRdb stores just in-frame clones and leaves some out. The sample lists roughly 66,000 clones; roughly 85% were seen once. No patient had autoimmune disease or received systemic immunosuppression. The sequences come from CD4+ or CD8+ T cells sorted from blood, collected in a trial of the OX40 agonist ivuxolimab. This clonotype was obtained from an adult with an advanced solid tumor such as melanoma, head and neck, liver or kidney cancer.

The DNA for the CDR3 is TGTGCCAGCAGTTTCGGACAGGGCGGAAACACCATATATTTT. This sequence encodes CASSFGQGGNTIYF. The J gene is TRBJ1-3, the V gene TRBV28; the match to TRBD1 covers 8 bases. Germline V gene sequence: CDR1 MDHEN, CDR2 SYDVKM. Trimming at V came to 3 bases and at J to 4 bases, leaving 2 bases not matched to a gene. CDR3 length: 14 residues.